This T cell receptor (beta chain) was retrieved from a study of blood T cell repertoires in COVID-19. Across the study: T cells, B-cell-depleted T cells, or PBMCs supplied cDNA or gDNA.

Per germline, CDR1 SGHNT and CDR2 YYREEE (reference sequence). V was shortened by 1 base and J by 4 bases, with 11 bases between the two germline ends. The CDR3 consists of 14 residues. Original data processing: By means of reference gene primer amplification, nucleated cell counts were estimated. TCRdb keeps only in-frame clones here, not all; method: immunoSEQ multiplex PCR. V and J calls and clone size are given by that table; D and trimming were obtained from the DNA. In the table there are a few hundred thousand clones, more than 85% of which are singletons. The sample consisted of peripheral blood. This TCR came from a person under 30 with COVID-19, enrolled during active disease. The chain couples TRBV5-4 to TRBJ1-2, with D unclear. CDR3 in DNA: TGTGCCAGCAGCTTGTCTTTAGTGTCCTATGGCTACACCTTC. Residues: CASSLSLVSYGYTF.